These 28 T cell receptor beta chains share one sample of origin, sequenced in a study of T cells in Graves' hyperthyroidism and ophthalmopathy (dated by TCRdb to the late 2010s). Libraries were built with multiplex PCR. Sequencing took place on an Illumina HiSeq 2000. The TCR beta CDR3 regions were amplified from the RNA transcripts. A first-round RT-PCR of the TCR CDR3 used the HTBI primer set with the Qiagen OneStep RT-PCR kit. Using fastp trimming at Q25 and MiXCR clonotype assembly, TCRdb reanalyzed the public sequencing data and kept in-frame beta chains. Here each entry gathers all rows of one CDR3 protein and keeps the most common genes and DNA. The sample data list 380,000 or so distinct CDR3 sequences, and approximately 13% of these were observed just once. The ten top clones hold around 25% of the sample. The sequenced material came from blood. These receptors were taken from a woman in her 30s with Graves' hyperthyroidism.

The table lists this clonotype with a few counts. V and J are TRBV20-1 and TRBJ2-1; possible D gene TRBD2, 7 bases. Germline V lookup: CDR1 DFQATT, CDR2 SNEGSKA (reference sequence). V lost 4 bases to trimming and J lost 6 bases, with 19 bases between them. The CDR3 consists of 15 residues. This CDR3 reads CSATPGRGQLNEQFF. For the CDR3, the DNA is TGCAGTGCTACCCCAGGGAGGGGACAACTCAATGAGCAGTTCTTC.

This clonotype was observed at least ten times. CDR3 residues: CASRYSSGTGMEQFF. The CDR3 nucleotides read TGTGCCAGCAGATATAGCTCGGGAACCGGAATGGAGCAGTTCTTC. V and J are TRBV27 and TRBJ2-1, with a weak D call TRBD2 (5 bases). This CDR3 comprises 15 residues. The ends were cut back, 6 bases at V and 10 bases at J, with 22 bases in the middle. The germline V gene encodes CDR1 MNHEY and CDR2 SMNVEV (reference sequence).

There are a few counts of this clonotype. The CDR3 reads CASSPGVPKAYGYTF. The DNA for the CDR3 is TGTGCCAGCAGCCCTGGGGTCCCGAAGGCCTATGGCTACACCTTC. The rearrangement joins TRBV7-9 to TRBJ1-2, with unresolved D. V lost 5 bases and J 4 bases, leaving 17 bases between the germline ends. CDR1 and CDR2 from the germline V gene are SEHNR and FQNEAQ (reference sequence). The CDR3 length is 15 residues.

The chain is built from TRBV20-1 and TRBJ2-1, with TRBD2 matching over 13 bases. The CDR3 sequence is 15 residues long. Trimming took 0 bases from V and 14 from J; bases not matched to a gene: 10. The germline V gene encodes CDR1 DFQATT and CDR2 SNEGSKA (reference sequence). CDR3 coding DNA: TGCAGTGCTAGAGACGAGGGACTAGCGGGACGAGCAAAGTTCTTC. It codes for CSARDEGLAGRAKFF.

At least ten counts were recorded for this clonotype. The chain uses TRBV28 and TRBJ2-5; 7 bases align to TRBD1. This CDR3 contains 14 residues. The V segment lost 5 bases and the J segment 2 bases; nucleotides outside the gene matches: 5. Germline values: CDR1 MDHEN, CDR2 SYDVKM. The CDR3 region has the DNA TGTGCCAGCAGTCCACCGGGACAGCAAGAGACCCAGTACTTC. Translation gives CASSPPGQQETQYF.

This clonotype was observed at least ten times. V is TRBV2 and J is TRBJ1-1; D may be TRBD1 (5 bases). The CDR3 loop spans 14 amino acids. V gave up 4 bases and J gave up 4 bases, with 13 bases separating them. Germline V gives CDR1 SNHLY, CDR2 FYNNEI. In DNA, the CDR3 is TGTGCCAGCAGTGTCGGGGGAGGTGGCACTGAAGCTTTCTTT. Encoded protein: CASSVGGGGTEAFF.

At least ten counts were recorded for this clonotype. CDR3 in amino acids: CASSPQILNTEAFF. The DNA of the CDR3 is TGTGCCAGCAGCCCACAGATCTTGAACACTGAAGCTTTCTTT. This chain connects TRBV7-2 to TRBJ1-1; the D is unclear. Trimming removed 5 bases from V and 0 bases from J, with 10 bases in between. CDR1 and CDR2 from the germline V gene are SGHTA and FQGNSA. CDR3 size: 14 residues.

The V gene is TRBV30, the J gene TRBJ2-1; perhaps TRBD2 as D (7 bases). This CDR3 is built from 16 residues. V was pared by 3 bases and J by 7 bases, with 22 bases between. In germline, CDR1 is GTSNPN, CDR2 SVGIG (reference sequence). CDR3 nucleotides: TGTGCCTGGAGAACGCCACTAGCGCGAGGGGGGAATGAGCAGTTCTTC. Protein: CAWRTPLARGGNEQFF. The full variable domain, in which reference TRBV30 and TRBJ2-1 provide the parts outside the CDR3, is SQTIHQWPATLVQPVGSPLSLECTVEGTSNPNLYWYRQAAGRGLQLLFYSVGIGQISSEVPQNLSASRPQDRQFILSSKKLLLSDSGFYLCAWRTPLARGGNEQFFGPGTRLTVL.

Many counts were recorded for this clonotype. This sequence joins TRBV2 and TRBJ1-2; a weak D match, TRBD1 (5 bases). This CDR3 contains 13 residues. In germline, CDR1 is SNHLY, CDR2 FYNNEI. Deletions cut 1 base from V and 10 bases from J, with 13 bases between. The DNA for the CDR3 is TGTGCCAGCAGTGAAGGTGGGGGTACTGACTACACCTTC. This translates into CASSEGGGTDYTF.

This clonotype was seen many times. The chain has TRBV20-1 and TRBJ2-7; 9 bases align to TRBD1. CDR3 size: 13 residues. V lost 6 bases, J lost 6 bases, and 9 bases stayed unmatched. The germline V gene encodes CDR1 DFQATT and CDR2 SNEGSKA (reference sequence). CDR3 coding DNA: TGCAGTGCACCCGGGACAGGGTACTCCGAGCAGTACTTC. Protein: CSAPGTGYSEQYF.

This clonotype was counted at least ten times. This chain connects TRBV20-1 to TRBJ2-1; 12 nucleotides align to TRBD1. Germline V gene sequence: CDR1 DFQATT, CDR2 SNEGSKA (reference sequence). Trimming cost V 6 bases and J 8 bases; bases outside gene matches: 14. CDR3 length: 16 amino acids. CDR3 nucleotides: TGCAGTGCCCCCGCGAACCGGGACAGGGGGCTTGATGAGCAGTTCTTC. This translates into CSAPANRDRGLDEQFF.

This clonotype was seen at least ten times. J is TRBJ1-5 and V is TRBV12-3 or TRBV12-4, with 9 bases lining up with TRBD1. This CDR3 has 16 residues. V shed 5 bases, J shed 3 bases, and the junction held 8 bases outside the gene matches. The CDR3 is CASSRPGTGSNQPQHF. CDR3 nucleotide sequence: TGTGCCAGCAGTCGACCGGGGACAGGGTCCAATCAGCCCCAGCATTTT.

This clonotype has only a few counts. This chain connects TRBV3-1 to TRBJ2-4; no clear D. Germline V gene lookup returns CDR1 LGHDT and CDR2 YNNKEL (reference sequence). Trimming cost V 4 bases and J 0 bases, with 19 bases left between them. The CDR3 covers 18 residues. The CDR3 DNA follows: TGTGCCAGCAGCCTCAATTTAGGACGAACTCTAGCCAAAAACATTCAGTACTTC. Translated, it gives CASSLNLGRTLAKNIQYF.

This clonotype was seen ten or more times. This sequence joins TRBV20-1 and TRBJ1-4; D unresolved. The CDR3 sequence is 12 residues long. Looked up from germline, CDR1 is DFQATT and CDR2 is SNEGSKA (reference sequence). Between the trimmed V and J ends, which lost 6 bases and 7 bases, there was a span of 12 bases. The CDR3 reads CSARLGGEKLFF. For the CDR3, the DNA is TGCAGTGCCAGACTTGGCGGTGAAAAACTGTTTTTT.

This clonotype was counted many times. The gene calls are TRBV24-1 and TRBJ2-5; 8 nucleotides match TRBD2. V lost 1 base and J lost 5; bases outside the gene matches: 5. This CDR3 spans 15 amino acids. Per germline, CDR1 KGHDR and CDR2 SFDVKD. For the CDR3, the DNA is TGTGCCACCAGTGATTTAGCGGGGGATAGCGAGACCCAGTACTTC. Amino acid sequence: CATSDLAGDSETQYF.

The CDR3 region has the DNA TGCGCCAGCAGCCTCAGACAGGGCTCCCTCGAGCAGTACTTC. This translates into CASSLRQGSLEQYF. V usage is TRBV5-1 and J usage is TRBJ2-7; 7 bases match TRBD1. After removal of 4 bases from V and 6 bases from J, the junction contained 10 bases not matched to a gene. The CDR3 runs 14 residues. Germline CDR1 and CDR2: SGHRS and YFSETQ.

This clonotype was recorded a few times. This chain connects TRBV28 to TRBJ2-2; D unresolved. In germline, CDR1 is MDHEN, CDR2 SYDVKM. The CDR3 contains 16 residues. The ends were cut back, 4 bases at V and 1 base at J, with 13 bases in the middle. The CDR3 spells CASSSLWGGNTGELFF. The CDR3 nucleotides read TGTGCCAGCAGTTCCCTTTGGGGTGGGAACACCGGGGAGCTGTTTTTT.

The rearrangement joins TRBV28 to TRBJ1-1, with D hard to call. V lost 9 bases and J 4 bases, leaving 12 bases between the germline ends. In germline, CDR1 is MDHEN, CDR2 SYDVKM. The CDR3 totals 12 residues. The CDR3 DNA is TGTGCCAGTACTAAGGAGAGCACTGAAGCTTTCTTT. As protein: CASTKESTEAFF. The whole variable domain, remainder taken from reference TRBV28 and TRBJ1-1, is DVKVTQSSRYLVKRTGEKVFLECVQDMDHENMFWYRQDPGLGLRLIYFSYDVKMKEKGDIPEGYSVSREKKERFSLILESASTNQTSMYLCASTKESTEAFFGQGTRLTVV.

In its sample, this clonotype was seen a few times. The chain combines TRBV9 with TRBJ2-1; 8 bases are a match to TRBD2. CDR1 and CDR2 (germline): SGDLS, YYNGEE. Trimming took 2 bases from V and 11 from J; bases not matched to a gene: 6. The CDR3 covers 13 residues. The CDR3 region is CASSVGGGAQQFF. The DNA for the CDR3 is TGTGCCAGCAGCGTCGGGGGGGGAGCCCAGCAGTTCTTC. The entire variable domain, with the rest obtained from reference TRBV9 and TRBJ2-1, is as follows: DSGVTQTPKHLITATGQRVTLRCSPRSGDLSVYWYQQSLDQGLQFLIQYYNGEERAKGNILERFSAQQFPDLHSELNLSSLELGDSALYFCASSVGGGAQQFFGPGTRLTVL.

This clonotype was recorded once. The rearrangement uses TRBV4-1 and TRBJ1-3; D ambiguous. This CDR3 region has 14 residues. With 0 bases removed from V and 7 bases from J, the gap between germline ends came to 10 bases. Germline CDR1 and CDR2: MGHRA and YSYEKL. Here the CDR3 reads CASSQDTPGNTIYF. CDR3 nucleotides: TGCGCCAGCAGCCAAGATACACCGGGGAACACCATATATTTT.

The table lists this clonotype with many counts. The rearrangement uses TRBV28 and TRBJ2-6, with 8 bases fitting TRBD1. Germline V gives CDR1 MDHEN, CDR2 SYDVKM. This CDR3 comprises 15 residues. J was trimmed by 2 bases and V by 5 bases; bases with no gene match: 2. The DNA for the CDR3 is TGTGCCAGCAGTCAGGGGGCGCCTGGGGCCAACGTCCTGACTTTC. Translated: CASSQGAPGANVLTF.

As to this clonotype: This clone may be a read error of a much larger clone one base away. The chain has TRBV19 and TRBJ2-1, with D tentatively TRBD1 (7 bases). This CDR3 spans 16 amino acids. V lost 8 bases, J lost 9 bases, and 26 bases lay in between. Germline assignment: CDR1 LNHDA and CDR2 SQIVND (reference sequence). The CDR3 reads CASGTTGRTGTGEQFF. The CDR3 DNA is TGTGCCAGTGGGACAACTGGGAGGACAGGCACCGGTGAGCAGTTCTTC.

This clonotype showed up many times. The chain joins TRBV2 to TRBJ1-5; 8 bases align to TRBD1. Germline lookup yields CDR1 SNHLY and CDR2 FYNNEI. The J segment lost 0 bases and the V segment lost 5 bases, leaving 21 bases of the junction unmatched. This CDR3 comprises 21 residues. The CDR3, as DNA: TGTGCCAGCAGTCCCGCTAACCGCCGAGGACAGGGCATTTATAGCAATCAGCCCCAGCATTTT. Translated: CASSPANRRGQGIYSNQPQHF. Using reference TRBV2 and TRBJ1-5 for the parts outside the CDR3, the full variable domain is EPEVTQTPSHQVTQMGQEVILRCVPISNHLYFYWYRQILGQKVEFLVSFYNNEISEKSEIFDDQFSVERPDGSNFTLKIRSTKLEDSAMYFCASSPANRRGQGIYSNQPQHFGDGTRLSIL.

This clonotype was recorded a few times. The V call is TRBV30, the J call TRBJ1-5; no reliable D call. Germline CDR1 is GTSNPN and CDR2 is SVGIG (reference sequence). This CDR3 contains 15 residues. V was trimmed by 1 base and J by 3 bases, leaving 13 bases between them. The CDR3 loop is CAWSARGGANQPQHF. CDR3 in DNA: TGTGCCTGGAGTGCCCGAGGAGGCGCCAATCAGCCCCAGCATTTT.

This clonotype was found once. CDR3 DNA sequence: TGTGCCATGGGACAGGGAAAGGAGACCCAGTACTTC. This sequence encodes CAMGQGKETQYF. V is TRBV10-3 and J is TRBJ2-5, with 9 positions matching TRBD1. The germline gives CDR1 ENHRY, CDR2 SYGVKD. This CDR3 is built from 12 residues. The trim removed 9 bases at V and 5 bases at J, leaving 4 bases unmatched.

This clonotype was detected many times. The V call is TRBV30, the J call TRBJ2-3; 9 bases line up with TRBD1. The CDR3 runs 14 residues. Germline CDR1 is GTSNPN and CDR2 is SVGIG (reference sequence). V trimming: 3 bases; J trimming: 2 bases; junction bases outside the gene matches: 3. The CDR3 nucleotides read TGTGCCTGGAGACGGACAGGGGCCACAGATACGCAGTATTTT. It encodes CAWRRTGATDTQYF.

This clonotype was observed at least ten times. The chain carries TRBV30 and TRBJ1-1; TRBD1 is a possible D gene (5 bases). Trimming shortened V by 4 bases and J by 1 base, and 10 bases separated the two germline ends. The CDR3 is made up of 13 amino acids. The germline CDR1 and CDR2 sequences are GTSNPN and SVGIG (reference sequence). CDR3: CAWIGHSNTEAFF. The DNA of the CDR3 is TGTGCCTGGATCGGACACTCGAACACTGAAGCTTTCTTT.

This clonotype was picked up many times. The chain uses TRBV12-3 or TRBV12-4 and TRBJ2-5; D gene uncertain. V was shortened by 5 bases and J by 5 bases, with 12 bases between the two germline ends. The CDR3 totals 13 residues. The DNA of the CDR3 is TGTGCCAGCAGTCCCCGGGTCCCCGAGACCCAGTACTTC. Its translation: CASSPRVPETQYF.